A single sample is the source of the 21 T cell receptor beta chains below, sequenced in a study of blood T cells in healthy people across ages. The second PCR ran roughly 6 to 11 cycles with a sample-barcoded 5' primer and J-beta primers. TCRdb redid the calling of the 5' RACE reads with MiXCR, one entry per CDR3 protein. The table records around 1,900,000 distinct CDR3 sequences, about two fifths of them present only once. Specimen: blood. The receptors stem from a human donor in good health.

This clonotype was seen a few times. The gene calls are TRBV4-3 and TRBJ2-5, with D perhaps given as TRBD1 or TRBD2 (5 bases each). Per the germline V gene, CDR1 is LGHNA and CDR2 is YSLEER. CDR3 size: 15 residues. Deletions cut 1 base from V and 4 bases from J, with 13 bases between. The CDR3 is CASSQGTGTAETQYF. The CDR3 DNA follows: TGCGCCAGCAGCCAAGGTACTGGGACGGCAGAGACCCAGTACTTC.

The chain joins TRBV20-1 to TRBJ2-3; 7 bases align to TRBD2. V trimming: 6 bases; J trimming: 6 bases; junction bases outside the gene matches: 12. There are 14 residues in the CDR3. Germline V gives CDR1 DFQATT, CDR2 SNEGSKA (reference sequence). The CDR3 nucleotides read TGCAGTGCCACCGGGACTCCCGGGAGGGATACGCAGTATTTT. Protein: CSATGTPGRDTQYF.

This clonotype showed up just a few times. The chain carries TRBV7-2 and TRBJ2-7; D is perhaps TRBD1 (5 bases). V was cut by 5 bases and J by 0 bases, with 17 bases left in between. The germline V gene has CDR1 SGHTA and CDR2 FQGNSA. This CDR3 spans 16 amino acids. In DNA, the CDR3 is TGTGCCAGCAGCCCCCAGGGCAGGTTTTCCTCCTACGAGCAGTACTTC. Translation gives CASSPQGRFSSYEQYF.

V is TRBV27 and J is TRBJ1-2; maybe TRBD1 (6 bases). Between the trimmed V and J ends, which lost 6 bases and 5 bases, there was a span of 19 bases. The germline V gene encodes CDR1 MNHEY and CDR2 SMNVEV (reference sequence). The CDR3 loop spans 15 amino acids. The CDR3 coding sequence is TGTGCCAGCAGACCTCGGACAGACTCTTTTTATGGCTACACCTTC. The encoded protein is CASRPRTDSFYGYTF.

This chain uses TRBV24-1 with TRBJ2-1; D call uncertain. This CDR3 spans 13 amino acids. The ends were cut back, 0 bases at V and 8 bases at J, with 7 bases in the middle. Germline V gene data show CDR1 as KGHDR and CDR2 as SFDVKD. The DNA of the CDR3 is TGTGCCACCAGTGATTTGGGGTTCGATGAGCAGTTCTTC. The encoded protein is CATSDLGFDEQFF.

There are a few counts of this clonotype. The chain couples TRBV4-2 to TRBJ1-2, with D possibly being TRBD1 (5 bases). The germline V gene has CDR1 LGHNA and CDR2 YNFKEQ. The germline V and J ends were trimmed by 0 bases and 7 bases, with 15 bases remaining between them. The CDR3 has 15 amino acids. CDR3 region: CASSQDSEGPRGYTF. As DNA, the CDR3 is TGTGCCAGCAGCCAAGATAGTGAGGGGCCTCGTGGCTACACCTTC.

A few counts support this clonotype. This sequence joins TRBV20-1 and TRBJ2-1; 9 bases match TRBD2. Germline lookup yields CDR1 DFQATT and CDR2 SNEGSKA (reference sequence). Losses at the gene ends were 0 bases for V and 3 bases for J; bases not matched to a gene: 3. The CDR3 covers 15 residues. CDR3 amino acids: CSARDSGGSYNEQFF. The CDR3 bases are TGCAGTGCTAGAGATAGCGGGGGTAGCTACAATGAGCAGTTCTTC.

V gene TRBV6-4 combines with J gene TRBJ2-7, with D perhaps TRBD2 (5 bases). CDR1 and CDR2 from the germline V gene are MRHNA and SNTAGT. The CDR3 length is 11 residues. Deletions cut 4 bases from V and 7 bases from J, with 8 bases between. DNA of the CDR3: TGTGCCAGCAGTGGAGGGTTTGAGCAGTACTTC. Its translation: CASSGGFEQYF.

The CDR3 loop is CASSISSGGFPSTDTQYF. DNA for the CDR3: TGTGCCAGCAGCATATCTAGCGGGGGCTTCCCTAGCACAGATACGCAGTATTTT. The rearrangement uses TRBV7-9 and TRBJ2-3; TRBD2 agrees at 10 bases. This CDR3 spans 18 amino acids. Germline values: CDR1 SEHNR, CDR2 FQNEAQ (reference sequence). The V and J ends lost 5 bases and 0 bases, in that order; junction bases with no gene match: 11.

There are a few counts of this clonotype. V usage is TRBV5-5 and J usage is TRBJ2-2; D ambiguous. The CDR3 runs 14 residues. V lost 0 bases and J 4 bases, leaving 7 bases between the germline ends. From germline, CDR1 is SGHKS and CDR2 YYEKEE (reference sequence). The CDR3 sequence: CASSLGLITGELFF. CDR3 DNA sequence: TGTGCCAGCAGCTTGGGACTTATCACCGGGGAGCTGTTTTTT.

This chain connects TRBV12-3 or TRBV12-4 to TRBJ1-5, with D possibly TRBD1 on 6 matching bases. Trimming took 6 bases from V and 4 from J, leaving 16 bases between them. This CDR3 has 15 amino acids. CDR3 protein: CASRLDGGRNQPQHF. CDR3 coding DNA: TGTGCCAGCAGGCTGGACGGGGGCAGAAATCAGCCCCAGCATTTT.

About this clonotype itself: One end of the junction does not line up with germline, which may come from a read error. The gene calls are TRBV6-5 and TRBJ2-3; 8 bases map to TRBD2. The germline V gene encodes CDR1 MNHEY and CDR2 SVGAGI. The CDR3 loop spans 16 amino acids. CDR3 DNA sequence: TGTGCCAGCACTCCCCGAGCGGGGGTGGACACAGATACGCGGTATTTT. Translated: CASTPRAGVDTDTRYF.

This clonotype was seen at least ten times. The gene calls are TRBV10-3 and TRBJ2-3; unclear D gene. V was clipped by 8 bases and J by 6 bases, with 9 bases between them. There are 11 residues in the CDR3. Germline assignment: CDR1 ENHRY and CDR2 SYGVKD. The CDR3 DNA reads TGTGCCATCTCGGAAAGGGATACGCAGTATTTT. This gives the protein CAISERDTQYF.

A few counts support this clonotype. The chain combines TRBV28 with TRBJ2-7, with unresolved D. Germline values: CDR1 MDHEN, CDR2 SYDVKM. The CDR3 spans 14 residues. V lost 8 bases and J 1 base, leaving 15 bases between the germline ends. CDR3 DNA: TGTGCCAGCGTTCGGGTGGGGATGTCCTACGAGCAGTACTTC. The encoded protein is CASVRVGMSYEQYF.

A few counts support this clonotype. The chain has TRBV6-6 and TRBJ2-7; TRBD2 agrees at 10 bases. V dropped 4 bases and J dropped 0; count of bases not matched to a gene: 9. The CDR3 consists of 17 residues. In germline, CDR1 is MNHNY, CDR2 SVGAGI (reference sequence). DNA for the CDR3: TGTGCCAGCAGTTTCCTGTTAGCGGGGGGCCTCTCCTACGAGCAGTACTTC. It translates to CASSFLLAGGLSYEQYF.

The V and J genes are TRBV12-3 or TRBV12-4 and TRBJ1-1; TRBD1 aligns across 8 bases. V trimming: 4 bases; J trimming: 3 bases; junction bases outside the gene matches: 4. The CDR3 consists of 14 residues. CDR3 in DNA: TGTGCCAGCAGTTGGGGGACAGGCTACACTGAAGCTTTCTTT. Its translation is CASSWGTGYTEAFF.

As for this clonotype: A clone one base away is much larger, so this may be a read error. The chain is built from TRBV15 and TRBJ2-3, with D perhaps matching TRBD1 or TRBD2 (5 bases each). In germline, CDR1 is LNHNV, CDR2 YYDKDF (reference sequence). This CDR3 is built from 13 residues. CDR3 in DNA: TGTGCCACCAGCAGAGATCTGGGGGATACGCGGTATTTT. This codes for CATSRDLGDTRYF.

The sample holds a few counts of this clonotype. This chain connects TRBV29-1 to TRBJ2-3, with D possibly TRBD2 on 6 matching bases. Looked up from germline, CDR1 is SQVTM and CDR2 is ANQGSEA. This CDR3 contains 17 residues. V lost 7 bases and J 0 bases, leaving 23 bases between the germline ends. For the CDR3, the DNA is TGCAGCGCCAAACTGGGGGAGGTCCTAGGGAGCACAGATACGCAGTATTTT. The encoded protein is CSAKLGEVLGSTDTQYF.

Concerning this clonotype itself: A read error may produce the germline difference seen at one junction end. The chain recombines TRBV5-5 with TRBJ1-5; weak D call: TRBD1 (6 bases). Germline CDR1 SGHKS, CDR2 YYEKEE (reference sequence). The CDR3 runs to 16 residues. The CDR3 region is CAGSLAPSRGDQPQHF. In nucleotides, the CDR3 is TGTGCCGGCAGCTTGGCTCCTAGTAGGGGGGATCAGCCCCAGCATTTT.

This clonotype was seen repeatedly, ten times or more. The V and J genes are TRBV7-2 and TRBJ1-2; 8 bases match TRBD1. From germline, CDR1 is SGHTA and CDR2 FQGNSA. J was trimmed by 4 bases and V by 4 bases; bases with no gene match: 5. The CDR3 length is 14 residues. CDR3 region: CASSSRQGPYGYTF. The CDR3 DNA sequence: TGTGCCAGCAGCTCACGACAGGGGCCCTATGGCTACACCTTC.

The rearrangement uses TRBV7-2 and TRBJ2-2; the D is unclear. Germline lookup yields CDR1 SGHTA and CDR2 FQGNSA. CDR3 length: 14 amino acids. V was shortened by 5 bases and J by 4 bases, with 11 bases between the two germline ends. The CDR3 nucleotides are TGTGCCAGCAGCGCGGTATTGGTCACCGGGGAGCTGTTTTTT. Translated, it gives CASSAVLVTGELFF. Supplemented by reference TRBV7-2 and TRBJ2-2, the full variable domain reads GAGVSQSPSNKVTEKGKDVELRCDPISGHTALYWYRQSLGQGLEFLIYFQGNSAPDKSGLPSDRFSAERTGGSVSTLTIQRTQQEDSAVYLCASSAVLVTGELFFGEGSRLTVL.